This TCR beta chain was retrieved from a study of identical twins. Study-level results: Whereas memory repertoires showed no such difference, abundant cord blood beta clonotypes carried fewer insertions. Conclusions relied on cross-sectional statistical analysis, not following the same donors. Shared out-of-frame alpha sequences (those common to twins) showed excess low generation probability.

Germline V lookup: CDR1 SGHAT, CDR2 FQNNGV. This CDR3 comprises 17 residues. Trimming removed 1 base from V and 10 bases from J, with 23 bases in between. This clonotype was detected ten times or more. Its target is unknown. All donors were healthy, and all were Caucasian. TCRdb redid the calling of the 5' RACE reads with MiXCR, one entry per CDR3 protein. This table holds about 240,000 distinct CDR3 sequences, 9.5% to 15% found once. These records were also assigned to another study, of yellow fever vaccine responses in identical twins.

The V gene is TRBV11-2, the J gene TRBJ2-1, with a possible D match to TRBD2 (5 bases). Material for sequencing was memory (CD45RO+) T cells sorted from blood. The sequence derives from a young woman in good health. The CDR3 sequence is CASSLVRIPGPPGEQFF. For the CDR3, the DNA is TGTGCCAGCAGCTTAGTCCGCATCCCCGGGCCACCGGGGGAGCAGTTCTTC.